A single sample is the source of the 13 T cell receptor beta chains below, sequenced in a study of shared clonotypes between healthy human individuals. Here immunoSEQ multiplex PCR was the method, and the copy in TCRdb shows in-frame clones only, minus some. The sample has millions of clones, 90% to 95% seen once. The sequencing sample was made of naive CD4+ T cells sorted from blood. Regarding subset: CD45RA+ positively selected. The origin of the receptors is a man aged 18 to 29 in good health.

The chain combines TRBV7-2 with TRBJ2-1; 10 positions agree with TRBD2. CDR1 and CDR2 (germline): SGHTA, FQGNSA. The CDR3 length is 15 residues. J gave up 4 bases and V 4 bases, and 4 bases lay outside the gene matches. The CDR3 DNA follows: TGTGCCAGCAGCTACAGCGGGGGGGGTTACAATGAGCAGTTCTTC. Protein: CASSYSGGGYNEQFF.

This clone was counted once. Sequence at one end of the junction differs from germline and may be a read error. Other DNA sequences within the sample encode an identical CDR3. The chain has TRBV6-5 and TRBJ2-5; 7 bases match TRBD2. CDR3 length equals 12 residues. From germline, CDR1 is MNHEY and CDR2 SVGAGI. In DNA form, the CDR3 reads TGCGCCACGGCACGGGGGGACGGGACCCAGTACTTC. Protein sequence: CATARGDGTQYF.

The chain is built from TRBV6-1 and TRBJ1-2, with TRBD1 as a possible D gene (6 bases). V was trimmed by 2 bases and J by 7 bases, leaving 17 bases between them. There are 15 residues in the CDR3. Germline V gene sequence: CDR1 MNHNS, CDR2 SASEGT. CDR3 coding DNA: TGTGCCAGCAGTGAACGGGGCAGGGGACGTGGTGGCTACACCTTC. Its translation is CASSERGRGRGGYTF.

In the case of this clone: At the DNA level, this CDR3 is encoded by other sequences in the same sample as well. The rearrangement uses TRBV7-9 and TRBJ2-1; 14 positions agree with TRBD2. Germline lookup yields CDR1 SEHNR and CDR2 FQNEAQ (reference sequence). Unmatched junction bases numbered 4, after V lost 5 bases and J lost 7 bases. There are 15 residues in the CDR3. The CDR3 sequence is CASSPGTSGSNEQFF. DNA of the CDR3: TGTGCCAGCAGCCCGGGGACTAGCGGGAGTAATGAGCAGTTCTTC.

This rearrangement joins TRBV9 to TRBJ2-1; tentative D call: TRBD2 (5 bases). The CDR3 length is 15 residues. Trimming removed 5 bases at V and 6 bases at J, with 18 bases between. In germline, CDR1 is SGDLS, CDR2 YYNGEE. The CDR3 nucleotides are TGTGCCAGCAGTCACAGTGGGAGAGGGTCCAATGAGCAGTTCTTC. Translating it yields CASSHSGRGSNEQFF.

V usage is TRBV28 and J usage is TRBJ2-4; 7 nucleotides align to TRBD2. The CDR3 length is 15 residues. From germline, CDR1 is MDHEN and CDR2 SYDVKM. Unmatched junction bases numbered 6, after V lost 7 bases and J lost 0 bases. The CDR3 loop reads CASTTAGVAKNIQYF. CDR3 nucleotide sequence: TGTGCCAGCACCACCGCGGGGGTAGCCAAAAACATTCAGTACTTC.

In this sample, this clone turned up once. The V gene is TRBV18, the J gene TRBJ2-7; 8 bases match TRBD2. The CDR3 extends over 15 amino acids. Germline V lookup: CDR1 KGHSH, CDR2 LQKENI. After removal of 3 bases from V and 5 bases from J, the junction contained 9 bases not matched to a gene. The CDR3 here is CASSPGLAGLDEQYF. The CDR3 coding sequence is TGTGCCAGCTCACCGGGGCTAGCGGGTCTCGACGAGCAGTACTTC.

V gene TRBV11-2 combines with J gene TRBJ2-5, with D possibly matching TRBD1 (6 bases). CDR1 and CDR2 from the germline V gene are SGHAT and FQNNGV. The CDR3 totals 14 residues. V shed 5 bases and J shed 1 base, with 11 bases lying between them. In nucleotides, the CDR3 is TGTGCCAGCAGCCCGGACAGCCTCCAAGAGACCCAGTACTTC. This codes for CASSPDSLQETQYF.

The CDR3 nucleotides read TGTGCCAGCAGCTTAGATGGCGGCCCTAGCGAGCAGTACTTC. Translation: CASSLDGGPSEQYF. The rearrangement uses TRBV7-2 and TRBJ2-7; D gene ambiguous. V lost 1 base, J lost 6 bases, and 13 bases lay in between. This CDR3 contains 14 residues. The germline CDR1 and CDR2 sequences are SGHTA and FQGNSA.

V gene TRBV11-2 combines with J gene TRBJ2-1; unclear D gene. This CDR3 has 13 residues. The V and J ends lost 3 bases and 7 bases respectively, with 10 bases between them. The germline V gene has CDR1 SGHAT and CDR2 FQNNGV. In DNA form, the CDR3 reads TGTGCCAGCAGCTTTACCTTGGGTAATGAGCAGTTCTTC. Amino acids: CASSFTLGNEQFF.

This rearrangement joins TRBV6-1 to TRBJ1-6; no clear D. The CDR3 contains 15 residues. V lost 2 bases and J lost 3, with 8 bases in between. Looked up from germline, CDR1 is MNHNS and CDR2 is SASEGT. In DNA, the CDR3 is TGTGCCAGCAGTGAAACGCTGAACTATAATTCACCCCTCCACTTT. Translating it yields CASSETLNYNSPLHF.

This clone was detected once. V usage is TRBV10-3 and J usage is TRBJ2-1, with TRBD2 identical over 12 bases. The CDR3 length is 17 residues. Germline V lookup: CDR1 ENHRY, CDR2 SYGVKD. Trimming removed 6 bases from V and 5 bases from J; junction bases left unmatched: 11. The DNA for the CDR3 is TGTGCCATCAGACCCTCTAGCGGGAGGGATTTAAACAATGAGCAGTTCTTC. It is translated as CAIRPSSGRDLNNEQFF.

The J gene is TRBJ1-2, the V gene TRBV30, with D uncertain. The CDR3 consists of 13 residues. The V end lost 1 base, the J end lost 4 bases, and 10 bases lay between the germline ends. Germline CDR1 GTSNPN, CDR2 SVGIG (reference sequence). The CDR3 here is CAWSAGVSYGYTF. CDR3 DNA sequence: TGTGCCTGGAGTGCGGGAGTCAGCTATGGCTACACCTTC.